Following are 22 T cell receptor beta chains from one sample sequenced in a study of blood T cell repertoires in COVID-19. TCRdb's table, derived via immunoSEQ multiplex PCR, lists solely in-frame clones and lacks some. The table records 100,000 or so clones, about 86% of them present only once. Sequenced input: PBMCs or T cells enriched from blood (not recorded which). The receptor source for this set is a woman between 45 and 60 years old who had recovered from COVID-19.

In DNA, the CDR3 is TGTGCCAGCACCCAGGAGGGGATGGGGACCACAGATACGCAGTATTTT. It is translated as CASTQEGMGTTDTQYF. This chain links TRBV28 with TRBJ2-3, with TRBD2 as a possible D gene (6 bases). The CDR3 has 16 amino acids. Trimming cost V 7 bases and J 2 bases, with 19 bases left between them. The germline V gene encodes CDR1 MDHEN and CDR2 SYDVKM. Using reference TRBV28 and TRBJ2-3 for the parts outside the CDR3, the full variable domain is DVKVTQSSRYLVKRTGEKVFLECVQDMDHENMFWYRQDPGLGLRLIYFSYDVKMKEKGDIPEGYSVSREKKERFSLILESASTNQTSMYLCASTQEGMGTTDTQYFGPGTRLTVL.

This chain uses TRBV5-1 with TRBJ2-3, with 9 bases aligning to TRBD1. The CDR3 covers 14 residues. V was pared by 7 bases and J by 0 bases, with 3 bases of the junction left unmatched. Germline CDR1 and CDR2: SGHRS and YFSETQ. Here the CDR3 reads CASRTGASTDTQYF. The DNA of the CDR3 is TGCGCCAGCCGGACAGGGGCTAGCACAGATACGCAGTATTTT.

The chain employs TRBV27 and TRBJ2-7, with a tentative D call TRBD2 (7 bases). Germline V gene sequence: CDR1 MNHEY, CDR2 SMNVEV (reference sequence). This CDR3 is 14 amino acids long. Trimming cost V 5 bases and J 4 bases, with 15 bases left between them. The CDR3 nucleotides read TGTGCCAGCAGTCTAGGGGGGGCTGGGTACGAGCAGTACTTC. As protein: CASSLGGAGYEQYF.

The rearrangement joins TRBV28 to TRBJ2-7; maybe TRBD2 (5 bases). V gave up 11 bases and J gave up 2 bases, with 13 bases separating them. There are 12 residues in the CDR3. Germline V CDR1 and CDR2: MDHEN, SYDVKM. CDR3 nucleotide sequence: TGTGCCGCCCGGGGAGATCCCTACGAGCAGTACTTC. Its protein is CAARGDPYEQYF.

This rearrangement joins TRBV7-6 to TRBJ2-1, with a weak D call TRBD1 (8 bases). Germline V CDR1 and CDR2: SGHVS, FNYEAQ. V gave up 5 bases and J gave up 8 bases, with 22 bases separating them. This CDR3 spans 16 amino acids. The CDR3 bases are TGTGCCAGCAGCACCCCAGGGGGCGGGAGTGTAGATGAGCAGTTCTTC. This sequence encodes CASSTPGGGSVDEQFF.

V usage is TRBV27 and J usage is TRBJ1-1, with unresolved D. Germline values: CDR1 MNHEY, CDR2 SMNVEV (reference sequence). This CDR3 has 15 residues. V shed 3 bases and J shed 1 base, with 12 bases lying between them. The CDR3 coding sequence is TGTGCCAGCAGTTTTAGTATCACAGAGAACACTGAAGCTTTCTTT. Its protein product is CASSFSITENTEAFF.

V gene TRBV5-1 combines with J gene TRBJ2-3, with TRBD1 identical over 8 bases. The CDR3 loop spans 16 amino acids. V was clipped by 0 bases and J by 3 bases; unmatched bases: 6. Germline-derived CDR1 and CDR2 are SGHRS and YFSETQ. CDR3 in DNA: TGCGCCAGCAGCTTGGCGACAGGGGTTCCTACAGATACGCAGTATTTT. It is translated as CASSLATGVPTDTQYF.

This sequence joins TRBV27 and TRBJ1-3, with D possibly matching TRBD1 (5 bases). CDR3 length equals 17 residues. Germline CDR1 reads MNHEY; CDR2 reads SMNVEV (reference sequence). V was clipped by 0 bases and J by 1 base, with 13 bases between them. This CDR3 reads CASSLSAPGYSGNTIYF. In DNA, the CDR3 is TGTGCCAGCAGTTTATCAGCCCCAGGGTATTCTGGAAACACCATATATTTT.

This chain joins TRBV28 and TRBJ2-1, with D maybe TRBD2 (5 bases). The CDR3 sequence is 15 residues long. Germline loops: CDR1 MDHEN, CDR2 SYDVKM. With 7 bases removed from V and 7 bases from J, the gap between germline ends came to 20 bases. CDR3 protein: CASTSKRKGENEQFF. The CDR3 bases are TGTGCCAGCACCTCAAAGCGTAAGGGAGAGAATGAGCAGTTCTTC. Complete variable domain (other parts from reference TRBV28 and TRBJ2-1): DVKVTQSSRYLVKRTGEKVFLECVQDMDHENMFWYRQDPGLGLRLIYFSYDVKMKEKGDIPEGYSVSREKKERFSLILESASTNQTSMYLCASTSKRKGENEQFFGPGTRLTVL.

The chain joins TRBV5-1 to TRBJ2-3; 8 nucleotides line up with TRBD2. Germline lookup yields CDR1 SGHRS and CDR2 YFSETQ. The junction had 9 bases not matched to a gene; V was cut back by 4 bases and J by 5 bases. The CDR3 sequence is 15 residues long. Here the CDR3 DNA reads TGCGCCAGCAGCATTGGGCGGGAGGTGCAAGATACGCAGTATTTT. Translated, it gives CASSIGREVQDTQYF.

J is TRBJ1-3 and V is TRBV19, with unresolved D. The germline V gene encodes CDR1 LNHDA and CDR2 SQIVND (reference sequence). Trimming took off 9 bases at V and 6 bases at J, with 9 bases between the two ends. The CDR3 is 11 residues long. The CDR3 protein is CASPGENTIYF. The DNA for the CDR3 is TGTGCCAGCCCGGGTGAAAACACCATATATTTT.

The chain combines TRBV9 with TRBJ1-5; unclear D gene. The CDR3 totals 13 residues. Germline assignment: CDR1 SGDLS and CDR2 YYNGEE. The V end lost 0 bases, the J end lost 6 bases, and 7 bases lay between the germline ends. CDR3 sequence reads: CASSVDTVQPQHF. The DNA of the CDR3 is TGTGCCAGCAGCGTAGACACAGTTCAGCCCCAGCATTTT.

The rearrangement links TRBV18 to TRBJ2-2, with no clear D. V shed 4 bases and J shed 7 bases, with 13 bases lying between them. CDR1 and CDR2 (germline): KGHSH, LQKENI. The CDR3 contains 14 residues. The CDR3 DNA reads TGTGCCAGCTCACTGCAGGATGTGCTCGGGGAGCTGTTTTTT. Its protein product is CASSLQDVLGELFF.

The CDR3 spells CAWSGDRLYEQYF. CDR3 nucleotides: TGTGCCTGGAGTGGAGACAGGCTCTACGAGCAGTACTTC. The rearrangement links TRBV30 to TRBJ2-7; the D gene is possibly TRBD1 (6 bases). The CDR3 consists of 13 residues. Between the trimmed V and J ends, which lost 1 base and 3 bases, there was a span of 10 bases. Germline CDR1 GTSNPN, CDR2 SVGIG (reference sequence).

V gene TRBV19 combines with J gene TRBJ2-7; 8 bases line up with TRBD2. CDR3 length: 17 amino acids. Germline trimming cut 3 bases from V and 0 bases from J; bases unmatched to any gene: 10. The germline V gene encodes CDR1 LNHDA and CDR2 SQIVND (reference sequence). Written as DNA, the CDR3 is TGTGCCAGTAGTATGTCAGCGGGAGCCCGAAGCTCCTACGAGCAGTACTTC. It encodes CASSMSAGARSSYEQYF.

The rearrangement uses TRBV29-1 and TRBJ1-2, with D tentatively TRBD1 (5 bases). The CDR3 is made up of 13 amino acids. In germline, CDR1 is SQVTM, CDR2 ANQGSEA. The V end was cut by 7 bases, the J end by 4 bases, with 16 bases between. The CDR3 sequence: CSATSRGGYGYTF. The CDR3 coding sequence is TGCAGCGCAACCAGTCGGGGGGGCTATGGCTACACCTTC.

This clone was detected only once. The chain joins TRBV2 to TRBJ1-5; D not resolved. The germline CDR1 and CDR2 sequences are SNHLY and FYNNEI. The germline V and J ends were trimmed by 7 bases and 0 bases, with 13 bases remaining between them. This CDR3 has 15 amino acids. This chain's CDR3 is CASNGEGYSNQPQHF. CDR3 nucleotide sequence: TGTGCCAGCAATGGGGAGGGATATAGCAATCAGCCCCAGCATTTT.

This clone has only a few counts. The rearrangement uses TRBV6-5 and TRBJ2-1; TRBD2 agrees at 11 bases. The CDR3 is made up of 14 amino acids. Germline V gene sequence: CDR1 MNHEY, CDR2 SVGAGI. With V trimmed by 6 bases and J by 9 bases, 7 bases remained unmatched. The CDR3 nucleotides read TGTGCCAGCAGACTAGCGGGAGTGGGGATTGAGCAGTTCTTC. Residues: CASRLAGVGIEQFF.

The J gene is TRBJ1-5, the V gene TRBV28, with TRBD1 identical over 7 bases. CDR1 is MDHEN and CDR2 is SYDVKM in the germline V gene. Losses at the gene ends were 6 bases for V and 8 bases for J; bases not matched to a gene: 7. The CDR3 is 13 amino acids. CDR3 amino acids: CASSEQGLEPQHF. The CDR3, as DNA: TGTGCCAGCAGCGAACAGGGGTTAGAGCCCCAGCATTTT.

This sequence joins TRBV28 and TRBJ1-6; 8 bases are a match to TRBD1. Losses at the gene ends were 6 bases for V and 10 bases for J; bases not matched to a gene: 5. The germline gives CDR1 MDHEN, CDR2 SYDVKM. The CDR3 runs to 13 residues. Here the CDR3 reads CASRTGVGSPLHF. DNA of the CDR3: TGTGCCAGCAGGACAGGGGTAGGATCACCCCTCCACTTT.

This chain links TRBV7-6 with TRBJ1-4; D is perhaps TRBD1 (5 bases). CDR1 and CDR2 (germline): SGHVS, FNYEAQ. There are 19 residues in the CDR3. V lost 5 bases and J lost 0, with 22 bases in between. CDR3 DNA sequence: TGTGCCAGCAGCCCCCCTTTTGGCAGGGATGGATCAACTAATGAAAAACTGTTTTTT. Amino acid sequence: CASSPPFGRDGSTNEKLFF. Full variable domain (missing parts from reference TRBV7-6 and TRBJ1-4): GAGVSQSPRYKVTKRGQDVALRCDPISGHVSLYWYRQALGQGPEFLTYFNYEAQQDKSGLPNDRFSAERPEGSISTLTIQRTEQRDSAMYRCASSPPFGRDGSTNEKLFFGSGTQLSVL.

The CDR3 DNA sequence: TGTGCCAGCAGCACAAGGACAGGGGGCCCGAACACTGAAGCTTTCTTT. It codes for CASSTRTGGPNTEAFF. The chain combines TRBV21-1 with TRBJ1-1; the table calls TRBD1, which could not be checked here. TRBV21-1 is a pseudogene. The CDR3 length is 16 residues.